This is a list of T cell receptor beta chains from one sample in a study of T cell responses to AZD1222 COVID-19 vaccine. The table came from immunoSEQ multiplex PCR; TCRdb's copy has only in-frame clones and leaves some out. In the table there are 130,000 to 150,000 clones, around 90% of which are singletons. This specimen consisted of peripheral blood, obtained on day 0 of AZD1222 vaccination. Receptors were obtained from an adult in good health. Each CDR3 is given with its conserved first and last residue. D genes are given only for firm matches.

V gene	J gene	D gene	CDR3 protein
TRBV12-5	TRBJ1-2	TRBD1	CASGRGQDLRGYTF
TRBV9	TRBJ1-5	.	CASSAGPQSNQPQHF
TRBV19	TRBJ2-2	TRBD1	CASTTESDRDTGELFF
TRBV20-1	TRBJ1-1	.	CSALGGQAFF
TRBV27	TRBJ1-4	.	CASSALRAREKLFF
TRBV5-4	TRBJ2-3	.	CASSLTTDTQYF
TRBV29-1	TRBJ1-1	.	CSVGEGGPEAFF
TRBV9	TRBJ2-2	TRBD1	CASSVGVTGANTGELFF
TRBV23-1	TRBJ2-7	TRBD1	CASSQSTPGQTLYEQYF
TRBV18	TRBJ2-5	.	CASSPLDSLETQYF
TRBV19	TRBJ1-2	.	CASSTQTVLGGYTF
TRBV4-3	TRBJ1-4	.	CASSQGWGANEKLFF
TRBV7-8	TRBJ1-4	.	CASSILTNPPLFF
TRBV19	TRBJ2-1	.	CASSSYSGSYNEQFF
TRBV6-5	TRBJ2-7	TRBD1	CASSYPTGDSSYEQYF
TRBV27	TRBJ2-2	.	CASRLTPNTGELFF
TRBV12-3/TRBV12-4	TRBJ2-5	.	CASSYQETQYF
TRBV6-2/TRBV6-3	TRBJ1-6	.	CASSWGSALTDSPLHF
TRBV7-9	TRBJ2-3	TRBD2	CASSLAGASGSSDTQYF
TRBV4-2	TRBJ2-2	.	CASSQDVPENTGELFF
TRBV6-2/TRBV6-3	TRBJ1-5	.	CASSYGTPNQPQHF
TRBV7-8	TRBJ1-1	.	CASSLLRTDEAFF